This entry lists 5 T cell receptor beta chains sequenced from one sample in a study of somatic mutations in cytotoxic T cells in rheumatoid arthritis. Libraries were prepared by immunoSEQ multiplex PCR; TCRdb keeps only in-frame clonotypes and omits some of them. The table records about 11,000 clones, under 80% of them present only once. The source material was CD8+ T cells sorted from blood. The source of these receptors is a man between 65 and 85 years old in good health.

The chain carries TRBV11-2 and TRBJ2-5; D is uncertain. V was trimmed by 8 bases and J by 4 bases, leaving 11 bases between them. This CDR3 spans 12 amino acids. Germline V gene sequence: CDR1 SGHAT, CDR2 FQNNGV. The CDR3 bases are TGTGCCAGCCGTGGAGTGCGAGAGACCCAGTACTTC. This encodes CASRGVRETQYF.

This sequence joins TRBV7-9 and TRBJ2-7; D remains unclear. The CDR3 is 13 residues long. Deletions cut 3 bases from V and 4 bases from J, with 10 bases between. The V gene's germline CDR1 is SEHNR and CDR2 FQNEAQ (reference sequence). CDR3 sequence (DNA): TGTGCCAGCAGCTTGCAACTGGGGTACGAGCAGTACTTC. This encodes CASSLQLGYEQYF.

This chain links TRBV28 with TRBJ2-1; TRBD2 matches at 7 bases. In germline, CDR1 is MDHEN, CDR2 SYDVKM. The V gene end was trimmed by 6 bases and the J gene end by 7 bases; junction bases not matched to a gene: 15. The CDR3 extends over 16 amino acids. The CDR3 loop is CASSPRAGVNRNEQFF. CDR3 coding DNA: TGTGCCAGCAGCCCGCGGGCGGGAGTGAATCGGAATGAGCAGTTCTTC.

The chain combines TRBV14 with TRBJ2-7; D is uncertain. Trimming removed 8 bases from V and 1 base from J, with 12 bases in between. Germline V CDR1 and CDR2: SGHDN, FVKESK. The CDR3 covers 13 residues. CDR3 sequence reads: CASGPDESYEQYF. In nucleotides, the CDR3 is TGTGCCAGCGGCCCAGACGAATCCTACGAGCAGTACTTC.

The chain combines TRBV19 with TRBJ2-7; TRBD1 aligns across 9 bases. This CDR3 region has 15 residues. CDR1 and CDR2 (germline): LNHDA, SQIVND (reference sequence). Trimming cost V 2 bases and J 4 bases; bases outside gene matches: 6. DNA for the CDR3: TGTGCCAGTAGTATATCTCCTGGACAGGGGTACGAGCAGTACTTC. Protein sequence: CASSISPGQGYEQYF.